This entry lists 14 T cell receptor beta chains sequenced from one sample in a study of post-analysis software for immune sequencing data. Study-level findings and limits: Among four to six TRBV segments more frequent in patients than controls were TRBV5-6, TRBV5-1 and TRBV20-1.

These TCRs' antigens remain unknown. Unique molecular identifiers were present in the TCR beta cDNA libraries. TCRdb recomputed calls from the PCR reads with MiXCR, one row per CDR3 protein. The repertoire consists of approximately 400,000 distinct CDR3 sequences, with less than 40% occurring once and the leading ten covering under 15%. The sample comprised blood. These TCRs come from a girl aged 10 to 17 with multiple sclerosis.

Only one count was recorded for this clonotype. V usage is TRBV10-2 and J usage is TRBJ2-5; maybe TRBD2 (5 bases). Germline V CDR1 and CDR2: WSHSY, SAAADI. Trimming removed 10 bases at V and 2 bases at J, with 14 bases between. The CDR3 has 13 amino acids. CDR3 DNA: TGCGCCACCCGAAGACCGGGGCAAGAGACCCAGTACTTC. This gives the protein CATRRPGQETQYF.

In its sample, this clonotype was seen once. J is TRBJ1-2 and V is TRBV4-3; tentatively, D is TRBD1 (6 bases). Trimming took off 5 bases at V and 3 bases at J, with 16 bases between the two ends. CDR3 length: 15 residues. CDR1 LGHNA and CDR2 YSLEER come from the germline V gene. CDR3 nucleotide sequence: TGCGCCAGCAGCAGGGGGAGGCTGGGTGACTATGGCTACACCTTC. It yields the protein CASSRGRLGDYGYTF.

Regarding this clonotype: Compared with germline, one end of the junction differs, possibly owing to a read error. This chain uses TRBV12-3 or TRBV12-4 with TRBJ1-2; D is undetermined. This CDR3 is built from 14 residues. The CDR3 nucleotides read TGTGCCGGCAGCCCAGTGGGCCTGACCTATGGCTACACCTTC. Protein: CAGSPVGLTYGYTF.

The CDR3, as DNA: TGTGCCAGCAGTTACGGACCCAACGACAATGAGCAGTTCTTC. Translated: CASSYGPNDNEQFF. The chain employs TRBV6-6 and TRBJ2-1, with D hard to call. This CDR3 region has 14 residues. V lost 2 bases to trimming and J lost 5 bases, with 10 bases between them. The germline V gene has CDR1 MNHNY and CDR2 SVGAGI (reference sequence).

This clonotype showed up just a few times. CDR3 residues: CASSLSQGLSYEQYF. CDR3 nucleotides: TGTGCCAGCAGCTTAAGCCAGGGTCTATCCTACGAGCAGTACTTC. This chain links TRBV11-2 with TRBJ2-7; TRBD1 is a possible D gene (5 bases). Per the germline V gene, CDR1 is SGHAT and CDR2 is FQNNGV. The CDR3 is 15 amino acids. Trimming stripped 2 bases from V and 1 base from J, with 12 bases between.

In its sample, this clonotype was seen a few times. The V call is TRBV20-1, the J call TRBJ1-2; no clear D gene. V was clipped by 3 bases and J by 4 bases, with 12 bases between them. The CDR3 is 13 residues long. The germline gives CDR1 DFQATT, CDR2 SNEGSKA (reference sequence). This chain's CDR3 is CSASRRLGYGYTF. In DNA, the CDR3 is TGCAGTGCTAGTCGGCGTCTCGGCTATGGCTACACCTTC.

This clonotype was seen only a few times. This chain connects TRBV12-3 or TRBV12-4 to TRBJ1-5, with 8 positions matching TRBD1. CDR3 length: 16 amino acids. V dropped 1 base and J dropped 6; count of bases not matched to a gene: 8. The CDR3 spells CASSLGGTGVGQPQHF. The CDR3 DNA follows: TGTGCCAGCAGTTTAGGAGGGACAGGCGTCGGTCAGCCCCAGCATTTT.

There are a few counts of this clonotype. V and J are TRBV7-9 and TRBJ2-3, with 7 bases that match TRBD1. Trimming cost V 5 bases and J 6 bases; bases outside gene matches: 17. CDR1 SEHNR and CDR2 FQNEAQ come from the germline V gene (reference sequence). The CDR3 is 17 residues long. CDR3 loop: CASSPQGQNTRFDTQYF. The CDR3 DNA follows: TGTGCCAGCAGCCCCCAGGGACAGAACACCAGATTCGATACGCAGTATTTT.

This clonotype occurred a few times. The genes are TRBV5-1 and TRBJ1-1; no clear D gene. From germline, CDR1 is SGHRS and CDR2 YFSETQ. CDR3 length: 14 amino acids. V was clipped by 0 bases and J by 1 base, with 7 bases between them. The CDR3: CASSLVTQNTEAFF. The CDR3 DNA is TGCGCCAGCAGCTTGGTTACACAGAACACTGAAGCTTTCTTT.

This chain connects TRBV4-3 to TRBJ2-4; 13 nucleotides match TRBD2. The CDR3 sequence is 20 residues long. The V and J ends lost 5 bases and 0 bases, in that order; junction bases with no gene match: 13. Germline V gene data show CDR1 as LGHNA and CDR2 as YSLEER. CDR3 amino acids: CASSNLHTSGGDLAKNIQYF. The CDR3 DNA reads TGCGCCAGCAGCAACCTTCATACTAGCGGGGGGGACTTAGCCAAAAACATTCAGTACTTC.

This clonotype has a handful of counts. V gene TRBV6-1 combines with J gene TRBJ2-5, with TRBD2 matching 16 bases. Looked up from germline, CDR1 is MNHNS and CDR2 is SASEGT. The CDR3 covers 18 residues. V shed 6 bases and J 0 bases; nucleotides not matched to a gene: 7. The chain's CDR3 is CASSGGTSGGGYQETQYF. CDR3 coding DNA: TGTGCCAGCAGCGGCGGGACTAGCGGGGGGGGGTACCAAGAGACCCAGTACTTC.

The V and J genes are TRBV7-9 and TRBJ2-3, with TRBD1 matching over 8 bases. V lost 2 bases and J lost 6; bases outside the gene matches: 7. Germline CDR1 and CDR2: SEHNR and FQNEAQ (reference sequence). The CDR3 runs 15 residues. The CDR3 loop is CASSLMAGGADTQYF. The CDR3 DNA is TGTGCCAGCAGCTTAATGGCAGGGGGCGCGGATACGCAGTATTTT.

In its sample, this clonotype was seen a few times. This rearrangement joins TRBV11-2 to TRBJ1-2, with a tentative D call TRBD1 (5 bases). The CDR3 is 15 amino acids. Germline V gene lookup returns CDR1 SGHAT and CDR2 FQNNGV. Trimming cost V 0 bases and J 7 bases, with 15 bases left between them. This CDR3 is CASSLEIIRGSGYTF. DNA for the CDR3: TGTGCCAGCAGCTTAGAGATTATAAGGGGCAGTGGCTACACCTTC. The full variable domain, with the rest looked up from reference TRBV11-2 and TRBJ1-2, is EAGVAQSPRYKIIEKRQSVAFWCNPISGHATLYWYQQILGQGPKLLIQFQNNGVVDDSQLPKDRFSAERLKGVDSTLKIQPAKLEDSAVYLCASSLEIIRGSGYTFGSGTRLTVV.

The chain employs TRBV3-1 and TRBJ1-2; 9 positions agree with TRBD1. This CDR3 contains 13 residues. Germline lookup yields CDR1 LGHDT and CDR2 YNNKEL (reference sequence). With V trimmed by 4 bases and J by 8 bases, 5 bases remained unmatched. The DNA for the CDR3 is TGTGCCAGCAGCCGCACAGGGGGCAGCGGCTACACCTTC. This encodes CASSRTGGSGYTF.